These 19 T cell receptor beta chains were all obtained from the same sample, sequenced in a study of identical twins. TCRdb used MiXCR to reprocess the 5' RACE reads, holding one entry per CDR3 protein. The table shows fewer than 550,000 distinct CDR3 sequences, with roughly 15% occurring only once. In addition, the sample was reused for a study of yellow fever vaccine responses in identical twins.

The sequenced sample was CD4+ T cells sorted from blood. These receptor sequences come from a woman aged 18-30 years in good health.

A few counts support this clonotype. V usage is TRBV9 and J usage is TRBJ2-5; D might be TRBD1 (5 bases). The CDR3 is made up of 14 amino acids. Germline CDR1 reads SGDLS; CDR2 reads YYNGEE. V was trimmed by 0 bases and J by 5 bases, leaving 11 bases between them. The CDR3, as DNA: TGTGCCAGCAGCGTAGATGTCAGGGATGAGACCCAGTACTTC. Its translation: CASSVDVRDETQYF.

This clonotype was picked up a small number of times. The chain recombines TRBV20-1 with TRBJ2-7, with D perhaps matching TRBD2 (6 bases). The V end lost 2 bases, the J end lost 1 base, and 12 bases lay between the germline ends. The germline gives CDR1 DFQATT, CDR2 SNEGSKA (reference sequence). The length of the CDR3 is 14 residues. Here the CDR3 DNA reads TGCAGTGCTAGACTTGGAGGGAGTTCCTACGAGCAGTACTTC. As protein: CSARLGGSSYEQYF.

This clonotype was seen only a few times. The rearrangement joins TRBV5-1 to TRBJ2-1; 7 bases are a match to TRBD2. Germline lookup yields CDR1 SGHRS and CDR2 YFSETQ. V was pared by 4 bases and J by 0 bases, with 4 bases of the junction left unmatched. CDR3 size: 15 residues. CDR3 coding DNA: TGCGCCAGCAGCCGGACTAGTAACTCCTACAATGAGCAGTTCTTC. Translating it yields CASSRTSNSYNEQFF.

This clonotype came up a few times. The chain uses TRBV12-3 or TRBV12-4 and TRBJ2-1; no clear D. CDR3 size: 15 residues. V shed 6 bases and J shed 0 bases, with 12 bases lying between them. CDR3: CASRSDGRSYNEQFF. The CDR3 region has the DNA TGTGCCAGCAGGTCCGACGGACGCTCCTACAATGAGCAGTTCTTC.

This clonotype has only a few counts. The chain has TRBV20-1 and TRBJ2-1; the match to TRBD2 covers 10 bases. Germline lookup yields CDR1 DFQATT and CDR2 SNEGSKA (reference sequence). V lost 3 bases, J lost 8 bases, and 13 bases stayed unmatched. There are 16 residues in the CDR3. DNA of the CDR3: TGCAGTGCTAGGCGCCAAGCGGGGGGGCCAGTCTATGAGCAGTTCTTC. Protein sequence: CSARRQAGGPVYEQFF.

The rearrangement joins TRBV3-1 to TRBJ2-1, with 8 bases aligning to TRBD1. The CDR3 spans 15 residues. In germline, CDR1 is LGHDT, CDR2 YNNKEL (reference sequence). V gave up 1 base and J gave up 5 bases; unmatched junction bases: 4. The CDR3 coding sequence is TGTGCCAGCAGCCAAGTCGGGACAGGCAACAATGAGCAGTTCTTC. Its translation: CASSQVGTGNNEQFF.

The chain carries TRBV2 and TRBJ2-1; 7 bases map to TRBD2. Germline CDR1 and CDR2: SNHLY and FYNNEI. The CDR3 is made up of 13 amino acids. The junction had 8 bases not matched to a gene; V was cut back by 8 bases and J by 7 bases. CDR3 nucleotide sequence: TGTGCCAGCCGAGGGACTAACTGGAATGAGCAGTTCTTC. This sequence encodes CASRGTNWNEQFF.

This chain links TRBV4-1 with TRBJ1-2; maybe TRBD1 (5 bases). CDR3 length equals 15 residues. Trimming cost V 1 base and J 12 bases, with 21 bases left between them. Germline assignment: CDR1 MGHRA and CDR2 YSYEKL. DNA for the CDR3: TGCGCCAGCAGCCAAGTCGGTCAGGGCGGTGAGGAGGACACCTTC. It encodes CASSQVGQGGEEDTF.

The chain recombines TRBV12-3 or TRBV12-4 with TRBJ2-1; 10 bases map to TRBD2. J gave up 8 bases and V 5 bases, and 9 bases lay outside the gene matches. There are 15 residues in the CDR3. The CDR3 DNA is TGTGCCAGCAGTCCCTGGCTAGCGGGAGTCTATGAGCAGTTCTTC. As protein: CASSPWLAGVYEQFF.

The V gene is TRBV27, the J gene TRBJ2-7; tentatively, D is TRBD1 (5 bases). Germline V gives CDR1 MNHEY, CDR2 SMNVEV (reference sequence). This CDR3 region has 16 residues. V gave up 2 bases and J gave up 0 bases, with 14 bases separating them. CDR3 sequence: CASSLRAGRSSYEQYV. CDR3 sequence (DNA): TGTGCCAGCAGTTTACGGGCAGGGCGAAGCTCCTACGAGCAGTACGTC.

This clonotype was seen at least ten times. The genes are TRBV29-1 and TRBJ2-5; no firm D call. The V and J ends lost 1 base and 0 bases respectively, with 9 bases between them. The CDR3 consists of 14 residues. Germline V gene sequence: CDR1 SQVTM, CDR2 ANQGSEA. The CDR3 loop reads CSVEVMGDQETQYF. Written as DNA, the CDR3 is TGCAGCGTTGAAGTTATGGGCGACCAAGAGACCCAGTACTTC.

The chain has TRBV27 and TRBJ2-2, with TRBD2 matching 9 bases. Germline V gives CDR1 MNHEY, CDR2 SMNVEV (reference sequence). Trimming removed 6 bases from V and 6 bases from J; junction bases left unmatched: 11. CDR3 size: 16 residues. In nucleotides, the CDR3 is TGTGCCAGCAGGCCAGGGGTAGCGGGAGCTTCCGGGGAGCTGTTTTTT. Its protein product is CASRPGVAGASGELFF.

This clonotype came up many times. The gene calls are TRBV7-2 and TRBJ1-2; D is perhaps TRBD1 (6 bases). The V end was cut by 2 bases, the J end by 0 bases, with 10 bases between. There are 15 residues in the CDR3. CDR1 is SGHTA, CDR2 FQGNSA, per germline. Here the CDR3 DNA reads TGTGCCAGCAGCTTAAAAGGGGGACCTAACTATGGCTACACCTTC. It translates to CASSLKGGPNYGYTF.

In this sample, this clonotype turned up many times. The genes are TRBV29-1 and TRBJ2-3; 7 bases are shared with TRBD1. CDR1 SQVTM and CDR2 ANQGSEA come from the germline V gene. With V trimmed by 1 base and J by 0 bases, 4 bases remained unmatched. The length of the CDR3 is 15 residues. The CDR3: CSVEVQGSSTDTQYF. The CDR3 DNA reads TGCAGCGTTGAAGTACAGGGGAGTAGCACAGATACGCAGTATTTT.

The chain joins TRBV5-1 to TRBJ1-4; D not resolved. CDR1 and CDR2 (germline): SGHRS, YFSETQ. The CDR3 consists of 16 residues. Trimming took off 1 base at V and 2 bases at J, with 12 bases between the two ends. The CDR3 is CASSLYHARTNEKLFF. CDR3 sequence (DNA): TGCGCCAGCAGCTTGTATCATGCTCGCACTAATGAAAAACTGTTTTTT.

The chain has TRBV5-1 and TRBJ2-1, with D tentatively TRBD2 (6 bases). CDR1 SGHRS and CDR2 YFSETQ come from the germline V gene. The CDR3 loop spans 15 amino acids. V lost 1 base and J lost 3, with 11 bases in between. The CDR3 DNA reads TGCGCCAGCAGCTTGCTTGGAGGGAACTACAATGAGCAGTTCTTC. Protein sequence: CASSLLGGNYNEQFF. The complete variable domain, with remaining parts taken from reference TRBV5-1 and TRBJ2-1, reads KAGVTQTPRYLIKTRGQQVTLSCSPISGHRSVSWYQQTPGQGLQFLFEYFSETQRNKGNFPGRFSGRQFSNSRSEMNVSTLELGDSALYLCASSLLGGNYNEQFFGPGTRLTVL.

V and J are TRBV27 and TRBJ2-5; TRBD1 might be the D (6 bases). V dropped 5 bases and J dropped 5 bases, with 15 bases sitting between them. Germline CDR1 is MNHEY and CDR2 is SMNVEV (reference sequence). CDR3 length equals 14 residues. The CDR3 DNA reads as TGTGCCAGCAGTCTCCCAACAGGGCGGGAGACCCAGTACTTC. Its protein product is CASSLPTGRETQYF.

This clonotype appeared a few times. The chain has TRBV7-9 and TRBJ2-1; maybe TRBD1 (6 bases). This CDR3 has 17 amino acids. The V end lost 10 bases, the J end lost 3 bases, and 25 bases lay between the germline ends. Per the germline V gene, CDR1 is SEHNR and CDR2 is FQNEAQ (reference sequence). CDR3 in amino acids: CATPVPPARTDYNEQFF. The DNA for the CDR3 is TGTGCCACCCCAGTGCCCCCTGCCCGGACAGACTACAATGAGCAGTTCTTC.

This clonotype has only a few counts. The chain combines TRBV7-3 with TRBJ2-1, with 15 positions matching TRBD2. The CDR3 length is 17 residues. Unmatched junction bases numbered 6, after V lost 4 bases and J lost 5 bases. The V gene's germline CDR1 is SGHTA and CDR2 FQGTGA. The CDR3 bases are TGTGCCAGCAGCTCGGGACTAGCGGGGGGTCCTGACAATGAGCAGTTCTTC. It yields the protein CASSSGLAGGPDNEQFF.